The sequence of this T cell receptor (beta chain) was determined in a study of CD8 T cells in Susac syndrome. Study information: Of the sequenced Susac syndrome patients, over 5 had active disease and about eight were in remission. Study outcomes and limitations: Susac syndrome CD4+ T cell repertoires showed no clonal expansion.

Patients having Susac syndrome satisfied recently defined diagnostic criteria for definite or probable disease. V was pared by 1 base and J by 3 bases, with 7 bases between. The CDR3 consists of 13 residues. CDR1 and CDR2 (germline): SGHNT, YYREEE (reference sequence). A quantity of about 0.5 to 1 ug RNA underwent reverse transcription using random hexamers. TCRdb ran MiXCR on the immunoSEQ multiplex PCR reads and lists one entry per CDR3 protein. The data hold about 240,000 distinct CDR3 sequences, with around 96% observed a single time. Of note for this clonotype: Its specificity is not known.

The receptor comes from a human donor with Susac syndrome. The V gene is TRBV5-4, the J gene TRBJ2-5; D is uncertain. The sample taken for sequencing was CD4+ T cells from PBMCs. This CDR3 is CASSLSQEETQYF. CDR3 in DNA: TGTGCCAGCAGCTTGTCGCAAGAAGAGACCCAGTACTTC.